This TCR beta chain came from a study of T cells in Graves' hyperthyroidism and ophthalmopathy. Germline V lookup: CDR1 SGHAT, CDR2 FQNNGV. The CDR3 is 18 amino acids. The ends were cut back, 5 bases at V and 1 base at J, with 23 bases in the middle. This clonotype has a count of ten or more. Its antigen is not known. In making diagnoses, clinical symptoms, serum thyroxine and TRAb, thyroid ultrasound and orbital computed tomography were all used. Out of around 10 ml of fresh peripheral blood came the PBMCs. RNA transcripts yielded amplified TCR beta CDR3 regions. HTBI primers were used for first-round RT-PCR of the TCR CDR3. TCRdb fed the multiplex PCR reads into MiXCR, producing one record per CDR3 protein. The data contain around 600,000 distinct CDR3 sequences, around 13% of them seen just once; the ten biggest clones take up approximately 12%. Study observations and caveats: Stable hyperthyroidism was told apart from ophthalmopathy by a model built on 13 V-J features.

Sequencing input: blood. The chain combines TRBV11-2 with TRBJ1-1; the D gene is possibly TRBD1 (6 bases). This TCR derives from a woman in her forties or fifties with Graves' ophthalmopathy. The CDR3 here is CASSPTQQGEWANTEAFF. As DNA, the CDR3 is TGTGCCAGCAGCCCGACTCAACAGGGCGAGTGGGCGAACACTGAAGCTTTCTTT.